The clone carrying this T cell receptor (beta chain) was detected a few times. Its specificity is not known. The study ran its PCR with 60 Vbeta and 13 Jbeta primers. Some clones are missing from TCRdb's copy, which holds only in-frame ones; the method was immunoSEQ multiplex PCR. The sample holds 92,000 or so clones, less than 80% seen once. The data originate from a study of cytomegalovirus exposure and HLA in healthy donors. General study points: Most TCRs appeared rarely, but some public TCRs recurred in many donors. In an earlier analysis, productive rearrangement rates for most beta V segments clustered near 87% or 30%. Certain sequence variants were highly shared and formed a cluster, and this cluster was likely a sequencing artifact.

V lost 2 bases and J 5 bases, leaving 10 bases between the germline ends. CDR1 is MDHEN and CDR2 is SYDVKM in the germline V gene. This CDR3 contains 15 residues. The chain uses TRBV28 and TRBJ1-6, with D unclear. The sample taken for sequencing was PBMCs. The source of this sequence is a woman between 50 and 59 years old in good health and CMV-seropositive. This CDR3 is CASSLGPANNSPLHF. In DNA form, the CDR3 reads TGTGCCAGCAGTTTAGGGCCGGCGAATAATTCACCCCTCCACTTT.